This TCR beta chain was recorded in a study of T cells in Graves' hyperthyroidism and ophthalmopathy. It was uncontrolled infection, other autoimmune disease, pregnancy or lactation that excluded patients. Findings and caveats of the study: In validation, the model predicted ophthalmopathy. These predictions came a median around 5.9 months before onset.

V dropped 7 bases and J dropped 6; count of bases not matched to a gene: 12. CDR1 is MNHEY, CDR2 SVGEGT, per germline. The CDR3 runs 17 residues. Researchers amplified the TCR beta CDR3 regions from RNA transcripts. HTBI primers were the set used in a first-round RT-PCR of the TCR CDR3. TCRdb reprocessed the multiplex PCR reads via MiXCR and lists one record per CDR3 protein. The sample has about 400,000 distinct CDR3 sequences; roughly 15% are singletons. This clonotype was detected many times. What it binds is unknown. The sequenced sample was blood. The chain has TRBV6-2 or TRBV6-3 and TRBJ2-7, with 16 bases fitting TRBD2. The source of this sequence is a woman in her sixties or seventies with Graves' ophthalmopathy. The CDR3 nucleotides are TGTGCCAGCACAGGGACTAGCGGGAGGGCCCAGTCTGGCGAGCAGTACTTC. Its protein product is CASTGTSGRAQSGEQYF.